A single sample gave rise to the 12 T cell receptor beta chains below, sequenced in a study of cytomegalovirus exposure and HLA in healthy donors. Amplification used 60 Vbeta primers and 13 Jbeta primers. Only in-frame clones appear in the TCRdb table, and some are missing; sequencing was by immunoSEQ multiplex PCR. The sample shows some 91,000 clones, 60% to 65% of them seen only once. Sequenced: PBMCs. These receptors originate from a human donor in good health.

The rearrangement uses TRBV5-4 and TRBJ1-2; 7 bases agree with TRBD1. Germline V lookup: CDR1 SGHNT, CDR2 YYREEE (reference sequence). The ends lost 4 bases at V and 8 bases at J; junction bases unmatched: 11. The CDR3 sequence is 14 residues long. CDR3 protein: CASSLPGTEEGYTF. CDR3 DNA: TGTGCCAGCAGCCTCCCGGGGACAGAGGAGGGCTACACCTTC.

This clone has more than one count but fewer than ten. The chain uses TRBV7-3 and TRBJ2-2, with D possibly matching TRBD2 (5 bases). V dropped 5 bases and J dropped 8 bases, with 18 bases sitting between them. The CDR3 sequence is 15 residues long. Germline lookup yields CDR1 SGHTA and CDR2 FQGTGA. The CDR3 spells CASSLTRASRGELFF. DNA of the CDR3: TGTGCCAGCAGCCTCACTAGGGCCTCGAGAGGGGAGCTGTTTTTT.

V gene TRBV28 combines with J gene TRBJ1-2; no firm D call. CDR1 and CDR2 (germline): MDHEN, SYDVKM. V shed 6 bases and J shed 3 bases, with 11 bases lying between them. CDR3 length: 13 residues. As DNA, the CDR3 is TGTGCCAGCAGGACTCGGCTTGACTATGGCTACACCTTC. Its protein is CASRTRLDYGYTF.

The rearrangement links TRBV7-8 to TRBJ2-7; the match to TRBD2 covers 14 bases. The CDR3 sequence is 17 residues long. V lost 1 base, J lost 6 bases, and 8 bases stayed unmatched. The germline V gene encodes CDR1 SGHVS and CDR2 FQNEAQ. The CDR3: CASSLGLRLAGGIEQYF. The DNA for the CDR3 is TGTGCCAGCAGCTTAGGGTTGCGACTAGCGGGGGGGATCGAGCAGTACTTC.

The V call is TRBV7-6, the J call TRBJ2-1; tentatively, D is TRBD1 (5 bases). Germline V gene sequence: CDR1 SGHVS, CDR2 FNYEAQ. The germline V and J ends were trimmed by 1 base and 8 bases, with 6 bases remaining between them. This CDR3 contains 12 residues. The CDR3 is CASSLVGDEQFF. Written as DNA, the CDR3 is TGTGCCAGCAGCTTAGTAGGGGATGAGCAGTTCTTC.

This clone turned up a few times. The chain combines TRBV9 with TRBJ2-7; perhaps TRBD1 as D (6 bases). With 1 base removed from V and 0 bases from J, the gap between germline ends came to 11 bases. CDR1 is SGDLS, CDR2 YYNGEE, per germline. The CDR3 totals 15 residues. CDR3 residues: CASSVRDTHSYEQYF. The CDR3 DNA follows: TGTGCCAGCAGCGTACGGGACACACACTCCTACGAGCAGTACTTC. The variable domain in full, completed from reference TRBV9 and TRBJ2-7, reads DSGVTQTPKHLITATGQRVTLRCSPRSGDLSVYWYQQSLDQGLQFLIQYYNGEERAKGNILERFSAQQFPDLHSELNLSSLELGDSALYFCASSVRDTHSYEQYFGPGTRLTVT.

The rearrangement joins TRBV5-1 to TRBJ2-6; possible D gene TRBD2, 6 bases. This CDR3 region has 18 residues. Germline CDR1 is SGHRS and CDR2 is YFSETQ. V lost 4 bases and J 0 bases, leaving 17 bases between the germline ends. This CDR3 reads CASSPMGGPSSGANVLTF. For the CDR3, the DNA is TGCGCCAGCAGCCCCATGGGGGGTCCGAGCTCTGGGGCCAACGTCCTGACTTTC.

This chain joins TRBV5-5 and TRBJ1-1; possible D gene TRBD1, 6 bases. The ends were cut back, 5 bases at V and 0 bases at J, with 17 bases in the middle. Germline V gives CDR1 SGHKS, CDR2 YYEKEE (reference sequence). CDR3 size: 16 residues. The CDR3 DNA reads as TGTGCCAGCAGGGGGATTGCAGGGGTTGTGAACACTGAAGCTTTCTTT. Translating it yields CASRGIAGVVNTEAFF. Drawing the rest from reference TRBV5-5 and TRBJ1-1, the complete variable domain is DAGVTQSPTHLIKTRGQQVTLRCSPISGHKSVSWYQQVLGQGPQFIFQYYEKEERGRGNFPDRFSARQFPNYSSELNVNALLLGDSALYLCASRGIAGVVNTEAFFGQGTRLTVV.

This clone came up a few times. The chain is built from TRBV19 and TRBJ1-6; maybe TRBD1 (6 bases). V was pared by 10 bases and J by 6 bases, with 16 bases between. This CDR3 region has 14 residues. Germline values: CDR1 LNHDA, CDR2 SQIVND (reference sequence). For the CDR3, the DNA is TGTGCCACCACGACAGGAGATCTTAATTCACCCCTCCACTTT. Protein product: CATTTGDLNSPLHF.

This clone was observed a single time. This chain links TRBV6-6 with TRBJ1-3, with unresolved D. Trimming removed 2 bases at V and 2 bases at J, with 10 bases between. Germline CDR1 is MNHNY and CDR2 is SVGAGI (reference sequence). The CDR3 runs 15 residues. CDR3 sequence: CASSYGREAGNTIYF. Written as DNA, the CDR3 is TGTGCCAGCAGTTACGGTAGGGAGGCTGGAAACACCATATATTTT.

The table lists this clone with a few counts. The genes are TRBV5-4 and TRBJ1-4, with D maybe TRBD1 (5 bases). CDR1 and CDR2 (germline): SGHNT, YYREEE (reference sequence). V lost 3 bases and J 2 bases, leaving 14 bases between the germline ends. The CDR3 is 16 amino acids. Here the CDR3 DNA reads TGTGCCAGCAGCTCCGCGGGGGAAGGCACTAATGAAAAACTGTTTTTT. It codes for CASSSAGEGTNEKLFF.

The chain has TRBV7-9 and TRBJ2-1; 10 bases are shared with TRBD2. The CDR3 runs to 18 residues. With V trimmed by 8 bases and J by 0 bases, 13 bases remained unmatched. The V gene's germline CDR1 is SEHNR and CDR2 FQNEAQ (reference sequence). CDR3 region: CASHSSGGLFLSYNEQFF. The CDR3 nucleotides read TGTGCCAGCCACTCTAGCGGGGGCCTATTCCTCTCCTACAATGAGCAGTTCTTC.